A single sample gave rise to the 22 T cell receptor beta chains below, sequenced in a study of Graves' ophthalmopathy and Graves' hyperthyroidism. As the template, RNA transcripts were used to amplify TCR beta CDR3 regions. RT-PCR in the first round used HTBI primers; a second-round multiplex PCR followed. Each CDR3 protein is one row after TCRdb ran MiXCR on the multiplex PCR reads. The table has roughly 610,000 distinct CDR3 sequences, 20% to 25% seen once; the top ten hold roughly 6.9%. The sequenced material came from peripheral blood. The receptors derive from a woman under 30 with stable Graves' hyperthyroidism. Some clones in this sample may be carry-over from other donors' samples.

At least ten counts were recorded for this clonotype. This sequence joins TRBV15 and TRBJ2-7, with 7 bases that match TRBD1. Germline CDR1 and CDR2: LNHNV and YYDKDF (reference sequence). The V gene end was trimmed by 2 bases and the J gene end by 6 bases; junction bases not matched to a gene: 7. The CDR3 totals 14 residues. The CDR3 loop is CATSRSRDRAEQYF. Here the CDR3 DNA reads TGTGCCACCAGCAGATCCCGAGACAGGGCCGAGCAGTACTTC.

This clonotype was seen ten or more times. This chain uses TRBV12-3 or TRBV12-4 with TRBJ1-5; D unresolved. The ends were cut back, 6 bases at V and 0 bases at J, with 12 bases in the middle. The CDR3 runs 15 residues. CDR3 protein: CASRDGRASNQPQHF. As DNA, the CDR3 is TGTGCCAGCAGGGACGGGCGGGCTAGCAATCAGCCCCAGCATTTT.

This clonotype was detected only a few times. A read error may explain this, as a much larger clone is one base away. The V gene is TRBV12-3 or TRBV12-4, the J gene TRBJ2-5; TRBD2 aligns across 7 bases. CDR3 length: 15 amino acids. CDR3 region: CTSSFLAEYQETQYF. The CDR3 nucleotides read TGTACCAGCAGTTTCCTAGCGGAGTACCAAGAGACCCAGTACTTC.

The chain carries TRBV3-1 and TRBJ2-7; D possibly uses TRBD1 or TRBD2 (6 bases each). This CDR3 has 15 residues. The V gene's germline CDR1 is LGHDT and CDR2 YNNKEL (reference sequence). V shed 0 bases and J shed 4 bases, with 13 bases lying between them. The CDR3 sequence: CASSQDRGRYYEQYF. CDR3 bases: TGTGCCAGCAGCCAAGATAGGGGGAGGTATTACGAGCAGTACTTC.

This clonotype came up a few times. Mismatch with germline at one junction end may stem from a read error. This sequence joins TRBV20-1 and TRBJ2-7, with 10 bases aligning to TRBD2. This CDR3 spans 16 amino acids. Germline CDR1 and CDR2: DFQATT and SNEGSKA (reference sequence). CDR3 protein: CSARDSEREGVYEQYF. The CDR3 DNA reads TGTAGTGCTAGAGATTCGGAGCGGGAGGGAGTCTACGAGCAGTACTTC.

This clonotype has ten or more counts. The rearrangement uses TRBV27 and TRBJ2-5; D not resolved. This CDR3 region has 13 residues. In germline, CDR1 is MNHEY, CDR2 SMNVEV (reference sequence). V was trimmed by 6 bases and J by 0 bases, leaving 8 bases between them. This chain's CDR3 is CASRANYQETQYF. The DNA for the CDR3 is TGTGCCAGCAGGGCCAACTACCAAGAGACCCAGTACTTC.

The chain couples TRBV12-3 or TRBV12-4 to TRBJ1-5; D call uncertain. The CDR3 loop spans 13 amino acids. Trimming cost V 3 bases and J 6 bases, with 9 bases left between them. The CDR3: CASSFWVGQPQHF. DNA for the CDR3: TGTGCCAGCAGTTTCTGGGTGGGTCAGCCCCAGCATTTT.

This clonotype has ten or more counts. CDR3 coding DNA: TGTGCCATCAAGCGGGACAGTACCTCCTACGAGCAGTACTTC. It translates to CAIKRDSTSYEQYF. V is TRBV10-3 and J is TRBJ2-7, with D perhaps being TRBD1 or TRBD2 (7 bases each). V dropped 7 bases and J dropped 0 bases, with 13 bases sitting between them. Germline V gives CDR1 ENHRY, CDR2 SYGVKD. This CDR3 contains 14 residues.

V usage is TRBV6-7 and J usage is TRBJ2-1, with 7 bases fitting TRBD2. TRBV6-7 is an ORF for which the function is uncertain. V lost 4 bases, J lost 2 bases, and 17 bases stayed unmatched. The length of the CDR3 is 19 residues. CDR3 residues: CASSLGPTSRRGAYNEQFF. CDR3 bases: TGTGCCAGCAGTTTGGGTCCGACTAGCCGGAGGGGTGCCTACAATGAGCAGTTCTTC.

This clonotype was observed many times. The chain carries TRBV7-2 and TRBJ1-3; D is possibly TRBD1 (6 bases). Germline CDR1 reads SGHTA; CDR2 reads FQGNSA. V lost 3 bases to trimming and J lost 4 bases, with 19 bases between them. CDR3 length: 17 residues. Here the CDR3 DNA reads TGTGCCAGCAGCTTTGCCGGGACACGACAAGCCGGAAACACCATATATTTT. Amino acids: CASSFAGTRQAGNTIYF.

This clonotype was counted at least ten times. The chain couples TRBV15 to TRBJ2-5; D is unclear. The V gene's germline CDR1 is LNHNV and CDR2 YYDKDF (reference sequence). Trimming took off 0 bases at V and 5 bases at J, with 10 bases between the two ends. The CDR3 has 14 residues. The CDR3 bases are TGTGCCACCAGCAGAGAAGCCCCTCACGAGACCCAGTACTTC. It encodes CATSREAPHETQYF.

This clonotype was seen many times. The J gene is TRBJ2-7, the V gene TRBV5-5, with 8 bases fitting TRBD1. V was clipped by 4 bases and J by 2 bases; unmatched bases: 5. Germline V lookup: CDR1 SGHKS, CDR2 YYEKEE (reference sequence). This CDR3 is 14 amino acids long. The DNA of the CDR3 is TGTGCCAGCAGCCCAACAGGGGGACCCTACGAGCAGTACTTC. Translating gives CASSPTGGPYEQYF.

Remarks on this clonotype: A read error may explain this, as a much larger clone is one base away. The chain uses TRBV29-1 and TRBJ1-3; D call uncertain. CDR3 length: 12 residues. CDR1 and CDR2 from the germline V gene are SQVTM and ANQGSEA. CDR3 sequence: CCVGLSGNTIYF. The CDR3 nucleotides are TGCTGCGTTGGCCTCTCTGGAAACACCATATATTTT. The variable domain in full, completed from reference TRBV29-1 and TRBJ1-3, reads SAVISQKPSRDICQRGTSLTIQCQVDSQVTMMFWYRQQPGQSLTLIATANQGSEATYESGFVIDKFPISRPNLTFSTLTVSNMSPEDSSIYLCCVGLSGNTIYFGEGSWLTVV.

CDR3: CASSFSALNTEAFF. Here the CDR3 DNA reads TGTGCCAGCAGTTTTAGCGCACTTAACACTGAAGCTTTCTTT. The rearrangement links TRBV12-3 or TRBV12-4 to TRBJ1-1; D ambiguous. CDR3 length: 14 residues. V lost 3 bases, J lost 2 bases, and 10 bases lay in between.

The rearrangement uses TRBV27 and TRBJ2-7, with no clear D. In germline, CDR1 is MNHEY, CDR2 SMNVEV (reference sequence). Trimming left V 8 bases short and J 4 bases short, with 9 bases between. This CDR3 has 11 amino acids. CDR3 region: CASRHYYEQYF. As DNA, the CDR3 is TGTGCCAGCCGCCATTATTACGAGCAGTACTTC.

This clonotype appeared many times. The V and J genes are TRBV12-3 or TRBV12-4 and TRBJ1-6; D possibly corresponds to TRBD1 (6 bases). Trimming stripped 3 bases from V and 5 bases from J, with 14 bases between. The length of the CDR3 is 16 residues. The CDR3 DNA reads TGTGCCAGCAGTTTGGTAGGGGGTCGAGATAATTCACCCCTCCACTTT. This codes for CASSLVGGRDNSPLHF.

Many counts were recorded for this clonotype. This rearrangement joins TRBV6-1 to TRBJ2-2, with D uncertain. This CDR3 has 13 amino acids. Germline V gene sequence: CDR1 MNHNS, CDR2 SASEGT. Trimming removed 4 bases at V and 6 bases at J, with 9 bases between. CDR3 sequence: CASSAYSSGELFF. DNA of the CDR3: TGTGCCAGCAGTGCATACTCATCCGGGGAGCTGTTTTTT.

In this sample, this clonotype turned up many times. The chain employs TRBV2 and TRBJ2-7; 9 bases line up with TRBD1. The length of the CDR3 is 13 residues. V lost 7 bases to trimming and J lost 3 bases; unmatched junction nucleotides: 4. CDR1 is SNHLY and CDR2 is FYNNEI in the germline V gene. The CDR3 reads CASTGQGVYEQYF. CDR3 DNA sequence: TGTGCCAGCACGGGACAGGGCGTCTACGAGCAGTACTTC.

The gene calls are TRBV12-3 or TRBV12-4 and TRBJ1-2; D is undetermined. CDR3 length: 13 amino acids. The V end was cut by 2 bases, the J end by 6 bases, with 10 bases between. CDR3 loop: CASSLKVGDGYTF. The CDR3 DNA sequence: TGTGCCAGCAGTTTAAAGGTGGGCGATGGCTACACCTTC.

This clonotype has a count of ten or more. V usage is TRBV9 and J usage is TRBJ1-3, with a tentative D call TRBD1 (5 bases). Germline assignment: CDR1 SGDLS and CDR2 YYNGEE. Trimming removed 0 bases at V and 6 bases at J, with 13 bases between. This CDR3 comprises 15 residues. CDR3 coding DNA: TGTGCCAGCAGCGTAGAAGGCTCGGGGGTAAACACCATATATTTT. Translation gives CASSVEGSGVNTIYF.

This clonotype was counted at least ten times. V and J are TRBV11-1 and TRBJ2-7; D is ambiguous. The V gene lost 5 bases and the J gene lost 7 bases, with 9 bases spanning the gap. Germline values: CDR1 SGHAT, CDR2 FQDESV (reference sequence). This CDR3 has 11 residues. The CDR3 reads CASSPGREQYF. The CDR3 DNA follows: TGTGCCAGCAGCCCGGGTCGGGAGCAGTACTTC.

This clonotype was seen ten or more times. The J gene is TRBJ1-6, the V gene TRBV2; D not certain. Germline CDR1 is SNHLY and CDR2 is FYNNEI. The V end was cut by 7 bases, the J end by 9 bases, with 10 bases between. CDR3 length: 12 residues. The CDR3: CASTDTGSPLHF. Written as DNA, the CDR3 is TGTGCCAGCACAGACACGGGTTCACCCCTCCACTTT.